This T cell receptor beta chain was recorded in a study of cytomegalovirus exposure and HLA in healthy donors (dated by TCRdb to the late 2010s). Concerning the study at large: In an earlier analysis of under 600 of the donors, about 270 Gb of sequence data and about 110 million unique TCR beta sequences from roughly 190 million T cells were reported. An early release covering about 600 HLA-typed donors comprised around 300 gigabases of sequencing data and some 79 million unique TCR sequences. Of the roughly 430 genotyped donors, about 80% fell in the genetic ancestry cluster associated with self-reported Caucasian donors. The study aimed to test whether cataloging public T cell receptors could reveal signatures of past pathogen exposure. The study profiled the T cell repertoires of 500 to 800 subjects by immunosequencing and related them to cytomegalovirus serostatus. Along with the approximately 650-subject first cohort, a separate validation cohort of over a hundred different subjects was used. The study combined high-throughput TCR immunosequencing, statistical association of individual TCRs with disease status, and machine learning to predict cytomegalovirus infection status. To study patterns of TCR occurrence, a later analysis re-analyzed previously published TCR beta repertoires from hundreds of donors and added high-resolution HLA genotyping. The later analysis used no new phenotypic data to find candidate immune exposures, relying instead on TCR beta sequences and their occurrence across donors. An earlier analysis of 587 of the donors used high-throughput TCR beta sequencing to judge whether each TCR beta V gene segment behaved as functional or pseudogenic. Donor age, sex, ethnicity and CMV serostatus were collected together with the repertoire data. A later genetic analysis took genome-wide SNP genotypes for about three fifths of the 666 donors and used that subset as a discovery cohort. Every discovery cohort repertoire had been produced on one sequencing platform. HLA typing covered class I and class II loci at four-digit resolution. Typing coverage differed by locus: A, B, C, DRB1 and DQB1 were typed in roughly 620-630 donors, DQA1 in 522, DPA1 in 600 to 610, and DPB1 in roughly 450. Roughly 5 DR-DQ haplotypes were handled as single units for association and clustering, since linkage in the cohort was strong. Across 300 to 500 genotyped donors of the cohort, an average of roughly 250,000 unique TCR beta nucleotide sequences per donor were sequenced, and around 20% of those sequences were non-productive.

The research as a whole found: In a later analysis, the rate of TCR association differed among HLA loci, with DRB1 alleles having the most associated TCRs and HLA-C alleles having the fewest. Sequencing depth was assumed to be roughly uniform across donors in the presence/absence analyses, though that assumption may not hold. Because HLA typing was missing for some donors at each locus, association tests included only the typed subset. In both the original and validation cohorts, the classifier was reported to diagnose cytomegalovirus status with high specificity and sensitivity. The sequencing pipeline was judged likely to have produced a cluster of highly shared sequence variants as a technical artifact. V-gene and J-gene trimming of TCR beta chains was associated with a missense DCLRE1C variant in a later genetic analysis, and the association was replicated in an independent cohort. A later analysis found that most CMV-associated TCR beta chains appeared HLA-restricted, with HLA associations seemingly driven largely by CMV exposure. The cohort was sequenced for TCR beta chains only, and without alpha or paired-chain data the features that could be detected were limited. When HLA alleles, especially DR and DQ, strongly co-occurred, attributing TCR associations to individual alleles was difficult. According to a later analysis, parvovirus B19, influenza, CMV and Epstein-Barr virus appeared linked to several top co-occurrence clusters. In a later analysis, HLA-associated TCR beta chains were found to be more clonally expanded and to have lower generation probabilities than equally common non-associated chains. Correlated functional status among segregating V segments might be attributable to linkage disequilibrium, but an unknown experimental factor could not be ruled out. A further reported finding was that TCR beta sequences accurately predicted the HLA-A and HLA-B alleles for most subjects in the first cohort. It was suggested by the authors that the approach could potentially be generalized to other disease states and immunological phenotypes. CMV serostatus was the only immune exposure information available for the cohort. Three of the identified cytomegalovirus-associated TCR beta chains were confirmed in vitro to be specific for cytomegalovirus antigens. In the study, about 150 TCR beta chains were listed as associated with cytomegalovirus. According to a later genetic analysis, donors in an Asian-associated ancestry cluster had fewer N-insertions in productive TCRs than the approximately 670-donor mean. Most TCR sequences were observed very rarely across donors, whereas some public TCRs were present in many individuals. Specific HLA alleles were associated with over 15,000 TCR beta sequences at a false discovery rate of 0.05 in a later analysis. About 17 rarely observed V segments, including chromosome 9 orphons, were excluded from the earlier analysis of several hundred of the donors because counts were too low. Broadly in line with IMGT annotations, most TCR beta V segments showed up in productive rearrangements about 87% or about 30% of the time in an earlier analysis of some 590 of the donors.

Receptor amplification or capture employed the immunoSEQ multiplex PCR assay. The multiplex PCR relied on a mix of 60 forward primers for TCR Vbeta segments and 13 reverse primers for TCR Jbeta segments. The CDR3 region of rearranged TCR beta genes was amplified from genomic DNA with a multiplex PCR assay. Amplified TCR beta libraries were sequenced as 87-base-pair reads on the Illumina HiSeq System. On the authors' methods: Across the 500 to 850 repertoires, a later analysis counted about 81 million unique TCR beta chains, around 11 million of which were shared by at least two donors. Raw reads were error-corrected and collapsed into unique sequences with a nearest-neighbor algorithm that merged closely related sequences to remove PCR and sequencing errors. Alignment of CDR3 sequences to IMGT reference sequences was used to assign V, D and J gene segments. Each retained sequence needed at least a six-nucleotide match to both a V gene segment and a J gene segment. A rearrangement counted as productive if the CDR3 had no stop codons and remained in frame with V and J, and every other rearrangement counted as non-productive. Following IMGT convention, CDR3 was defined as the stretch from the second conserved V-encoded cysteine up to the conserved J-encoded phenylalanine. In an earlier analysis of more than 550 of the donors, sequences lacking an unambiguous match to a single V gene segment were excluded. In an earlier analysis of 587 of the donors, a V segment was called functional when productive rearrangements were above 56.7%, and segregating when the standard deviation between donors exceeded 5%. To diagnose cytomegalovirus status from the catalog of TCR beta chain sequences, a statistical classification framework was built. In a later analysis, V and J genes were assigned by comparing TCR nucleotide sequences against IMGT/GENE-DB human TR gene sequences. The TCRdist pipeline was used in a later analysis to assign CDR3 sequences and most-parsimonious VDJ recombination scenarios. In a later analysis, each TCR beta chain was defined by its CDR3 amino acid sequence together with its V-gene family, and reads without a unique V-gene family were excluded. To address suspected cross-contamination and a sequencing artifact, a later analysis removed around 600 highly shared, low-generation-probability nucleotide sequences. In a later analysis, a clonal expansion index for each public chain was calculated from normalized within-repertoire ranks of inferred template counts. In a later analysis, generation probabilities were computed with a VDJ recombination model fitted to out-of-frame rearrangements, and the resulting probabilities were checked against IGoR. Hypergeometric tests were used in a later analysis to score TCR-TCR, TCR-HLA and TCR-CMV co-occurrence, with a repertoire-size bias correction applied to the TCR pairs. False discovery rates were estimated in a later analysis by permuting HLA or CMV assignments 20 times. In a later analysis, co-occurring TCRs were grouped using DBSCAN, with TCRdist sequence similarity added in when clustering inside HLA-allele-positive subsets. Repertoires with fewer than 30,000 or more than 120,000 public chains were left out of co-occurrence clustering, as were about five repertoires with anomalous nucleotide sharing. Held by TCRdb, this immuneACCESS table contains in-frame sequences only and omits some clones. Under half of the omission traces to an unresolved V gene where checked; the cause of the rest is unknown. The V and J calls and the clone size are those of that table, but D and trimming were determined from the DNA. A total of 140,000 to 150,000 clones appear in this sample, around four fifths of them only once. Approximately 2.7% of the sample lies in the top ten.

The cohort consisted of more than 650 healthy bone marrow donors. Cohort members were all nominally healthy when sampled, although unrecorded immune exposures were likely present. The donor tested CMV seronegative, placing the donor among the 350 or so seronegative members of the cohort. A peripheral blood sample was collected from each donor, and TCR beta sequencing was performed on peripheral blood mononuclear cells. Genomic DNA was extracted from the blood cell samples with the Qiagen DNeasy Blood Extraction Kit. Regarding this clone: The antigen it recognizes is unknown. No base-level quality is on record; no much larger clone is a single base apart.

Sequences were obtained from PBMCs. The sequence came from a boy younger than 10 in good health and CMV-seronegative.

The CDR3 corresponds to CASSLGGSVHEQFF. The nucleotide sequence reads as follows: TGTGCCAGCAGCTTAGGGGGGAGTGTTCATGAGCAGTTCTTC. The rearrangement combines TRBV7-3 with TRBJ2-1; the best D guess is TRBD2, with 6 bases matching. From the germline V gene, CDR1 is SGHTA and CDR2 is FQGTGA. Including the terminal cysteine and phenylalanine, the CDR3 comprises 14 residues. Only the CDR3 region is kept as DNA, spanning 42 bases read in frame from base 1. The junction shows trimming of 2 bases on V and 8 bases on J, plus 13 bases between the germline ends.